Shown below are 2 T cell receptor beta chains from a single sample sequenced in a study of cytomegalovirus exposure and HLA in healthy donors. PCR amplification relied on 60 Vbeta primers (plus 13 Jbeta primers). Profiled with immunoSEQ multiplex PCR; TCRdb holds only in-frame clones, not every one. The sample consists of approximately 100,000 clones, around 74% of them appearing once. The sequenced material came from PBMCs. The receptors stem from a male donor in good health and CMV-seropositive.

V and J are TRBV6-5 and TRBJ2-7; TRBD2 matches at 8 bases. The CDR3 extends over 13 amino acids. Germline CDR1 is MNHEY and CDR2 is SVGAGI. Trimming cost V 7 bases and J 2 bases; bases outside gene matches: 4. CDR3 sequence (DNA): TGTGCCAGCACGGGGGGGCTCACCTACGAGCAGTACTTC. It is translated as CASTGGLTYEQYF.

The chain couples TRBV7-2 to TRBJ2-5; no clear D. Germline CDR1 SGHTA, CDR2 FQGNSA. The CDR3 is 13 residues long. V was trimmed by 3 bases and J by 1 base, leaving 6 bases between them. The CDR3 sequence is CASSFGLQETQYF. DNA of the CDR3: TGTGCCAGCAGCTTTGGCCTCCAAGAGACCCAGTACTTC.